These 5 T cell receptor beta chains were sequenced from one sample in a study of T cells after somatic rescue of genetic block. The method was immunoSEQ multiplex PCR; TCRdb's version includes in-frame clones alone and lacks a portion of them. The data hold 9,500 to 14,000 clones, with approximately 81% observed a single time. The sample was peripheral blood mononuclear cells (PBMCs). These TCRs come from a boy younger than 18.

The chain joins TRBV4-2 to TRBJ1-5; TRBD1 matches 8 bases. Germline CDR1 and CDR2: LGHNA and YNFKEQ. This CDR3 region has 18 residues. V lost 3 bases to trimming and J lost 0 bases; unmatched junction nucleotides: 10. The CDR3, as DNA: TGTGCCAGCAGCCAGGCCGGGACAGGTGGGGATAGCAATCAGCCCCAGCATTTT. Encoded protein: CASSQAGTGGDSNQPQHF.

This clone was observed once. In nucleotides, the CDR3 is TGTGCCAGTACCGAGGGGAGGGCAGGATGGGCCCCCCGTACCAAAAACATTCAGTACTTC. This codes for CASTEGRAGWAPRTKNIQYF. The chain couples TRBV19 to TRBJ2-4, with TRBD2 matching 7 bases. The V and J ends lost 7 bases and 2 bases, in that order; junction bases with no gene match: 23. CDR3 length equals 20 residues. Looked up from germline, CDR1 is LNHDA and CDR2 is SQIVND (reference sequence).

The chain employs TRBV9 and TRBJ1-3; D call uncertain. Trimming removed 7 bases at V and 0 bases at J, with 11 bases between. Per the germline V gene, CDR1 is SGDLS and CDR2 is YYNGEE. This CDR3 is 14 amino acids long. The CDR3 reads CASGGPNSGNTIYF. For the CDR3, the DNA is TGTGCCAGCGGCGGGCCTAACTCTGGAAACACCATATATTTT.

The V and J genes are TRBV11-3 and TRBJ1-3; the match to TRBD1 covers 9 bases. Germline lookup yields CDR1 SGHNT and CDR2 YENEEA. J lost 7 bases, V lost 5 bases, and 6 bases had no gene match. The CDR3 has 14 residues. The CDR3 nucleotides are TGTGCCAGCAGCCCCGGACAGGGGTCCAACACCATATATTTT. It encodes CASSPGQGSNTIYF.

The rearrangement joins TRBV9 to TRBJ1-1, with D perhaps TRBD1 (5 bases). CDR1 SGDLS and CDR2 YYNGEE come from the germline V gene. This CDR3 region has 14 residues. The V end lost 2 bases, the J end lost 8 bases, and 16 bases lay between the germline ends. In nucleotides, the CDR3 is TGTGCCAGCAGCGTGCAGGGAGATAGGGGAGAAGCTTTCTTT. Translated, it gives CASSVQGDRGEAFF.